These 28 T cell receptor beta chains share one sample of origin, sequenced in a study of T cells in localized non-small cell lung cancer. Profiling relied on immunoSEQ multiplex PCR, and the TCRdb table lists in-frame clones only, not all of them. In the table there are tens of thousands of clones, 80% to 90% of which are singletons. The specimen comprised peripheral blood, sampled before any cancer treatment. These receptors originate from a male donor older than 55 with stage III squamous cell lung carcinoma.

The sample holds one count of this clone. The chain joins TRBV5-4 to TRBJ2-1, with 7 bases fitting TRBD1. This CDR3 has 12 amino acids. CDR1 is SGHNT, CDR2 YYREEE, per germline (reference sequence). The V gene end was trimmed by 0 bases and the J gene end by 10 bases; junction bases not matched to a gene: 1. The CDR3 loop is CASSLDRGEQFF. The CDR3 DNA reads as TGTGCCAGCAGCTTGGACAGGGGAGAGCAGTTCTTC.

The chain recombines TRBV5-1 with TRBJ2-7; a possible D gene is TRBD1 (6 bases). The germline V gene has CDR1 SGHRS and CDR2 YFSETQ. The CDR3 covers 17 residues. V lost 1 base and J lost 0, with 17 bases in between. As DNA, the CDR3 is TGCGCCAGCAGCTTGAGCGGACAGTCAACCCTCTCCTACGAGCAGTACTTC. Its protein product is CASSLSGQSTLSYEQYF.

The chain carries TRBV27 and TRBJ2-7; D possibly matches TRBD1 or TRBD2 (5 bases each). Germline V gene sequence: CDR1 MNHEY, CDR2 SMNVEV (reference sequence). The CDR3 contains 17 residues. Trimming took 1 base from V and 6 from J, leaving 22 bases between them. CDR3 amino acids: CASSLWDPGRKRVEQYF. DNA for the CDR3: TGTGCCAGCAGTTTATGGGATCCGGGACGAAAGAGGGTCGAGCAGTACTTC.

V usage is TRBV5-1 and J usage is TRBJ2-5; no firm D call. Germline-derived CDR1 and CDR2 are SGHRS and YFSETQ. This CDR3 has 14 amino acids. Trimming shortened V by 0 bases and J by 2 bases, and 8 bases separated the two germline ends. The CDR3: CASSLENSQETQYF. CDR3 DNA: TGCGCCAGCAGCTTGGAGAACAGTCAAGAGACCCAGTACTTC.

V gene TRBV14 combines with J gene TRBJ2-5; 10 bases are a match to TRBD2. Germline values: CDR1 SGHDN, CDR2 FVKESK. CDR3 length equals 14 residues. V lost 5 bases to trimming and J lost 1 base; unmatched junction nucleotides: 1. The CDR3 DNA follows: TGTGCCAGCAGCGGACTAGCGGCCCAAGAGACCCAGTACTTC. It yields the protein CASSGLAAQETQYF.

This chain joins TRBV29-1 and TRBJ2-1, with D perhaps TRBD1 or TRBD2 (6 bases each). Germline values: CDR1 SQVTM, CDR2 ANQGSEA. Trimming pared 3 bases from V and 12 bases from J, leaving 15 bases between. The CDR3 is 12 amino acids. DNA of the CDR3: TGCAGCGTTGACCCGCAGGGGAGGTGGCAGTTCTTC. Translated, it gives CSVDPQGRWQFF.

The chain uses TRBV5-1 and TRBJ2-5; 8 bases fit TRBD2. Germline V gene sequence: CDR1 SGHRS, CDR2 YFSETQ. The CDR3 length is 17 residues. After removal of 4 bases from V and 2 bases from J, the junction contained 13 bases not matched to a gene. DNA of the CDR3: TGCGCCAGCAGCAGGAGCGCAAGCGGGAGAGATCAAGAGACCCAGTACTTC. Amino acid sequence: CASSRSASGRDQETQYF.

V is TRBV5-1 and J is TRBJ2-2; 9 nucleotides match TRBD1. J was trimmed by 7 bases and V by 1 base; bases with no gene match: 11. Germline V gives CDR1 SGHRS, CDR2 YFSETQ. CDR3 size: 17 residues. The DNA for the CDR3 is TGCGCCAGCAGCTTGCTCTGGACAGGGGTTAAAGGCGGGGAGCTGTTTTTT. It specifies CASSLLWTGVKGGELFF.

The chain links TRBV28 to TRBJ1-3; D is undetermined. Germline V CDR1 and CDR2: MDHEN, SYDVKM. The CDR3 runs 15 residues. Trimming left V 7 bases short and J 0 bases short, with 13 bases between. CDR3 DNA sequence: TGTGCCAGCATTTCCCCGGGAAGCTCTGGAAACACCATATATTTT. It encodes CASISPGSSGNTIYF. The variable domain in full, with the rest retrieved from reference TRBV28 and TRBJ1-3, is DVKVTQSSRYLVKRTGEKVFLECVQDMDHENMFWYRQDPGLGLRLIYFSYDVKMKEKGDIPEGYSVSREKKERFSLILESASTNQTSMYLCASISPGSSGNTIYFGEGSWLTVV.

The CDR3 coding sequence is TGTGCCAGCACGACGGGAATTAACTCTGGGGCCAACGTCCTGACTTTC. Its translation: CASTTGINSGANVLTF. The chain has TRBV19 and TRBJ2-6; tentatively, D is TRBD2 (5 bases). The CDR3 runs to 16 residues. Germline V gene sequence: CDR1 LNHDA, CDR2 SQIVND (reference sequence). Trimming pared 9 bases from V and 0 bases from J, leaving 15 bases between.

The CDR3 bases are TGCGCCAGCAGCTCCATCGGTGGGGGGTTCACAGATACGCAGTATTTT. Residues: CASSSIGGGFTDTQYF. The V and J genes are TRBV5-1 and TRBJ2-3; maybe TRBD2 (6 bases). The CDR3 contains 16 residues. Germline V CDR1 and CDR2: SGHRS, YFSETQ. Trimming left V 3 bases short and J 2 bases short, with 16 bases between.

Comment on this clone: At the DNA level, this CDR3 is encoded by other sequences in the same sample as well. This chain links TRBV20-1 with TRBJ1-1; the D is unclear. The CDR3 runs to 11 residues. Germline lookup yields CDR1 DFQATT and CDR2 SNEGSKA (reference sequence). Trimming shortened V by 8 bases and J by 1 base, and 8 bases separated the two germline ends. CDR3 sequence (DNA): TGCAGTCAACGGGAGAACACTGAAGCTTTCTTT. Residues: CSQRENTEAFF.

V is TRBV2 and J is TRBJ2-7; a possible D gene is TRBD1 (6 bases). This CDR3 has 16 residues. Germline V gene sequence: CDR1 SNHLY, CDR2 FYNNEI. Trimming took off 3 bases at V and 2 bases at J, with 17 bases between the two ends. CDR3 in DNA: TGTGCCAGCAGTGATTTTCCACAGGGAGACCCCTACGAGCAGTACTTC. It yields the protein CASSDFPQGDPYEQYF.

The DNA for the CDR3 is TGCGCCAGCAGCTCGAGGGGGTCGCCTTTGAACACCGGGGAGCTGTTTTTT. As protein: CASSSRGSPLNTGELFF. This chain connects TRBV5-1 to TRBJ2-2; possibly TRBD1 for D (6 bases). V lost 3 bases to trimming and J lost 1 base, with 16 bases between them. The CDR3 loop spans 17 amino acids. Germline CDR1 and CDR2: SGHRS and YFSETQ.

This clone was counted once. CDR3 DNA sequence: TGTGCCAGTAGTCCGAGCTACAGGGGAAGGAGGGAAAAACTGTTTTTT. This sequence encodes CASSPSYRGRREKLFF. The rearrangement joins TRBV19 to TRBJ1-4, with 7 nucleotides matching TRBD1. The CDR3 is 16 residues long. Per germline, CDR1 LNHDA and CDR2 SQIVND (reference sequence). Trimming took 5 bases from V and 8 from J; bases not matched to a gene: 14.

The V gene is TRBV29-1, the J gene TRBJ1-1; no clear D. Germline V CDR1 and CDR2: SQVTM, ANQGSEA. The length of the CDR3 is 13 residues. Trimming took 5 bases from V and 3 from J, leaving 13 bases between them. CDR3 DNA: TGCAGCGTTCGCAAACAGACCCACACTGAAGCTTTCTTT. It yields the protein CSVRKQTHTEAFF.

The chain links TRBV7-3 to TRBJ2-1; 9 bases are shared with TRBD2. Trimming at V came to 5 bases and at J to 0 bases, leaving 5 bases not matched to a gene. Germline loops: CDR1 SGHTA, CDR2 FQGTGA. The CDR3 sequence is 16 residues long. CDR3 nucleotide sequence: TGTGCCAGCAGCCCCCTAGCGGGGAGCTCCTACAATGAGCAGTTCTTC. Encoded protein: CASSPLAGSSYNEQFF.

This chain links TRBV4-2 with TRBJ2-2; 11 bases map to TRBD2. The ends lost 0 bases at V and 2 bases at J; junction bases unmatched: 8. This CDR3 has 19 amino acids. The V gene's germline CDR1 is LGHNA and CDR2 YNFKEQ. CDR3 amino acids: CASSQDRSSGGPNTGELFF. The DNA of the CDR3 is TGTGCCAGCAGCCAAGATAGGTCTAGCGGGGGGCCTAACACCGGGGAGCTGTTTTTT.

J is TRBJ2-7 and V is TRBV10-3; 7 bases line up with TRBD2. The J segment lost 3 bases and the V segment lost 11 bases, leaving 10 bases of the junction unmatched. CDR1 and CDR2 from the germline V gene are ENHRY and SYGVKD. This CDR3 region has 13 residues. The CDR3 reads CALRQGGDYEQYF. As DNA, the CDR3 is TGTGCCCTACGGCAGGGAGGGGACTACGAGCAGTACTTC.

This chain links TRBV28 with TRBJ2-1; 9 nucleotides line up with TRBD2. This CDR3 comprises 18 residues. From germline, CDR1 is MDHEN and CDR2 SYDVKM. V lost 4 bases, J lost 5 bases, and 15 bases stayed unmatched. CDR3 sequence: CASSSSGASGGPNNEQFF. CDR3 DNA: TGTGCCAGCAGTTCCTCCGGGGCGAGCGGGGGGCCTAACAATGAGCAGTTCTTC.

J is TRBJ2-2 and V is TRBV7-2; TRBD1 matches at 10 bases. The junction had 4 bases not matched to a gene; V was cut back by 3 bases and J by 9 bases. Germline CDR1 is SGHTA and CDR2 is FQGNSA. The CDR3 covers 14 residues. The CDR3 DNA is TGTGCCAGCAGCTTCGGGACAGGGGCTTGGGAGCTGTTTTTT. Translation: CASSFGTGAWELFF. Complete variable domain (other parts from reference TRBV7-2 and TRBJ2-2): GAGVSQSPSNKVTEKGKDVELRCDPISGHTALYWYRQSLGQGLEFLIYFQGNSAPDKSGLPSDRFSAERTGGSVSTLTIQRTQQEDSAVYLCASSFGTGAWELFFGEGSRLTVL.

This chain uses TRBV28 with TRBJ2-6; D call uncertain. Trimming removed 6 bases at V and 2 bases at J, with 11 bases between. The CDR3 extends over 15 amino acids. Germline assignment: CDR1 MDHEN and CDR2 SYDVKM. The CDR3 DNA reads TGTGCCAGCAGCCCCGAGTGGGCTGGGGCCAACGTCCTGACTTTC. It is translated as CASSPEWAGANVLTF.

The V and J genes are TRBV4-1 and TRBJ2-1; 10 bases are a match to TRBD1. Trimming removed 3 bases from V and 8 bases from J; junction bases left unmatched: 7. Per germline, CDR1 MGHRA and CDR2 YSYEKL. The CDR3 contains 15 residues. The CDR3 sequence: CASSQVGTGEYEQFF. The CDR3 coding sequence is TGCGCCAGCAGCCAGGTAGGGACAGGGGAATATGAGCAGTTCTTC.

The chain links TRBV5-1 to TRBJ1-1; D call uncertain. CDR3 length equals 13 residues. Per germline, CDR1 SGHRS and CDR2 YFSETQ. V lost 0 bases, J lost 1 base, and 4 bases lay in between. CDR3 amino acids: CASSLVPNTEAFF. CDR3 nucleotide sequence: TGCGCCAGCAGCTTGGTCCCGAACACTGAAGCTTTCTTT.

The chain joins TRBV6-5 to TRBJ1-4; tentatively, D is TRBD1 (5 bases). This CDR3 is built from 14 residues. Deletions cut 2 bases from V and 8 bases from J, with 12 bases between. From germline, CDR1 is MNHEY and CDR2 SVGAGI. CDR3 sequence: CASSYERGGEKLFF. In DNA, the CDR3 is TGTGCCAGCAGTTACGAAAGGGGTGGGGAAAAACTGTTTTTT.

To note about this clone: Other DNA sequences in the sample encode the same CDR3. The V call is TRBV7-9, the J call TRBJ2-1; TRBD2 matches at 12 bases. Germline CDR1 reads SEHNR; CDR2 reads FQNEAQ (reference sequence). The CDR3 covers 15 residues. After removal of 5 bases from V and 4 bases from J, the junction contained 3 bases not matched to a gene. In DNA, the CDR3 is TGTGCCAGCAGCCTCGGACTAGCGGGATACAATGAGCAGTTCTTC. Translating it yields CASSLGLAGYNEQFF.

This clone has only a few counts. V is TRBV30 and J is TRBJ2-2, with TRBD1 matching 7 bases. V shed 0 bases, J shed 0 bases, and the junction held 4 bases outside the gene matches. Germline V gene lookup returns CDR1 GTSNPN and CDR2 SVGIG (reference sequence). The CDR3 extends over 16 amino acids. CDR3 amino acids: CAWSVLDRANTGELFF. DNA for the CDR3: TGTGCCTGGAGTGTACTAGACAGGGCGAACACCGGGGAGCTGTTTTTT.

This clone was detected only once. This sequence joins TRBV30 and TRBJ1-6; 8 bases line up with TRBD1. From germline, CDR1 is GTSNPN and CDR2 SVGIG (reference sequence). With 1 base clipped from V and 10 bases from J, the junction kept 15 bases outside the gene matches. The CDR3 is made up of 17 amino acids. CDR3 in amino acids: CAWSGRGQGFMDSPLHF. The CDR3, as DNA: TGTGCCTGGAGTGGTAGAGGACAGGGTTTTATGGACTCACCCCTCCACTTT.